This record covers a single T cell receptor (beta chain). This specimen belongs to a study of response to subunit inactivated influenza vaccine. TCRdb used MiXCR to reprocess the RT-PCR reads, holding one entry per CDR3 protein. The data hold roughly 790,000 distinct CDR3 sequences, with 21% observed a single time. The V end lost 0 bases, the J end lost 4 bases, and 17 bases lay between the germline ends. CDR3 length: 17 residues. CDR1 and CDR2 from the germline V gene are ENHRY and SYGVKD. The origin of this receptor is a man aged 50 to 60 who received an inactivated influenza vaccine. The chain employs TRBV10-3 and TRBJ2-3, with D possibly TRBD2 on 5 matching bases. The sample in question was PBMCs from blood, obtained 4 to 6 days after vaccination. The CDR3 nucleotides are TGTGCCATCAGTGAGTCGATGGACTCCTTATTCGCAGATACGCAGTATTTT. Protein product: CAISESMDSLFADTQYF.